The clone carrying this TCR beta chain was observed a handful of times. Its antigen remains unknown. This sample is part of a study of T cells after yellow fever vaccination. Notes on the study in general: It was a small share of clonotypes that appeared in both CD4 and CD8 compartments. High-abundance clonotypes from the bulk population could contaminate FACS-sorted repertoires.

One entry per CDR3 protein, called by TCRdb with MiXCR from the 5' RACE reads. The repertoire consists of some 200,000 distinct CDR3 sequences, with about 11% occurring once and the leading ten covering 30% to 45%. The input for sequencing was CD8+ T cells sorted from PBMCs, taken 15 days after the yellow fever booster vaccination. This sequence originates from a man aged 18 to 30 who received the YFV17D yellow fever vaccine.

CDR3 sequence (DNA): TGTGCCAGCAGCTTAGGATACAGCGGGGGGGCTGAGACCCAGTACTTC. It encodes CASSLGYSGGAETQYF. V and J are TRBV7-2 and TRBJ2-5, with TRBD2 matching 10 bases. Looked up from germline, CDR1 is SGHTA and CDR2 is FQGNSA. There are 16 residues in the CDR3. Trimming took 1 base from V and 5 from J; bases not matched to a gene: 7.